Listed below are T cell receptor beta chains from one sample, sequenced in a study of blood T cell repertoires in COVID-19. The protocol was immunoSEQ multiplex PCR, while the TCRdb copy is restricted to in-frame clones and leaves out a portion. The table shows roughly 53,000 clones, with 85% to 95% occurring only once. Sequenced: peripheral blood. The receptor set was obtained from a human donor in a cohort sampled during active COVID-19. The CDR3 runs from the conserved cysteine through the conserved F or W. The D gene is left open where the match is weak. Expanded clones are given a class, and other clones once, few, many or no size at all.

cdr3_nt: TGTGCCAGCAGCGTAGGGGTGTCGGGGAGCTCTGGAAACACCATATATTTT
cdr3_aa: CASSVGVSGSSGNTIYF
clone_size: -
j_call: TRBJ1-3
d_call: -
v_call: TRBV11-2

cdr3_nt: TGTGCCTGGACCTGGGGGCTCTATGGCTACACCTTC
cdr3_aa: CAWTWGLYGYTF
clone_size: -
j_call: TRBJ1-2
d_call: -
v_call: TRBV30

cdr3_nt: TGTGCCAGTAGTACCCCGGGCACAGGGGGCGCGTTGGAGACCCAGTACTTC
cdr3_aa: CASSTPGTGGALETQYF
clone_size: -
j_call: TRBJ2-5
d_call: TRBD1
v_call: TRBV19

cdr3_nt: TGTGCCAGCAGCTTGGAATTTTGGGAGGAGACCCAGTACTTC
cdr3_aa: CASSLEFWEETQYF
clone_size: -
j_call: TRBJ2-5
d_call: -
v_call: TRBV5-5

cdr3_nt: TGTGCCAGCAGCCAAGCTAGCGGGAGAGGCACCGGGGAGCTGTTTTTT
cdr3_aa: CASSQASGRGTGELFF
clone_size: -
j_call: TRBJ2-2
d_call: TRBD2
v_call: TRBV4-2

cdr3_nt: TGTGCCAGCAGCATAGGGGGCGCCGACACCGGGGAGCTGTTTTTT
cdr3_aa: CASSIGGADTGELFF
clone_size: -
j_call: TRBJ2-2
d_call: TRBD1
v_call: TRBV5-5

cdr3_nt: TGTGCCAGCAGCGGGGGAAACACTGAAGCTTTCTTT
cdr3_aa: CASSGGNTEAFF
clone_size: -
j_call: TRBJ1-1
d_call: -
v_call: TRBV6-5

cdr3_nt: TGTGCCAGCAGTTACCTACAGGGAGACGGAAACACCATATATTTT
cdr3_aa: CASSYLQGDGNTIYF
clone_size: once
j_call: TRBJ1-3
d_call: -
v_call: TRBV6-2/TRBV6-3

cdr3_nt: TGCGCCAGCAGCCTGGACGGAGAGAATTCACCCCTCCACTTT
cdr3_aa: CASSLDGENSPLHF
clone_size: -
j_call: TRBJ1-6
d_call: -
v_call: TRBV5-1

cdr3_nt: TGCGCCAGCAGCTTGGGGGACAGGGGGAATGAGCAGTTCTTC
cdr3_aa: CASSLGDRGNEQFF
clone_size: -
j_call: TRBJ2-1
d_call: TRBD1
v_call: TRBV5-1

cdr3_nt: TGTGCCAGCAGGAGACAGACAGTAACTGAAGCTTTCTTT
cdr3_aa: CASRRQTVTEAFF
clone_size: -
j_call: TRBJ1-1
d_call: -
v_call: TRBV6-6

cdr3_nt: TGTGCCAGCTCGCCCACTAGCGGCTCGAACACCGGGGAGCTGTTTTTT
cdr3_aa: CASSPTSGSNTGELFF
clone_size: -
j_call: TRBJ2-2
d_call: TRBD2
v_call: TRBV18

cdr3_nt: TGTGCCAGCAGTTTATCAGCGGGAGGGCAAAGGGGGACCGGGGAGCTGTTTTTT
cdr3_aa: CASSLSAGGQRGTGELFF
clone_size: once
j_call: TRBJ2-2
d_call: TRBD2
v_call: TRBV28

cdr3_nt: TGTGCCAGCAGCCGACAGGGGCGTAACACCGGGGAGCTGTTTTTT
cdr3_aa: CASSRQGRNTGELFF
clone_size: -
j_call: TRBJ2-2
d_call: TRBD1
v_call: TRBV7-8

cdr3_nt: TGTGCCAGCAGTTACCCGAGGGGGGAGCAGTACTTC
cdr3_aa: CASSYPRGEQYF
clone_size: -
j_call: TRBJ2-7
d_call: -
v_call: TRBV6-5

cdr3_nt: TGTGCCTGGAGTTTAGACAGGGGGCAGAACCCAAACACTGAAGCTTTCTTT
cdr3_aa: CAWSLDRGQNPNTEAFF
clone_size: -
j_call: TRBJ1-1
d_call: TRBD1
v_call: TRBV30

cdr3_nt: TGTGCCAGCAGTCAGGTGTCGGACGAGCAGTACTTC
cdr3_aa: CASSQVSDEQYF
clone_size: few
j_call: TRBJ2-7
d_call: -
v_call: TRBV7-8

cdr3_nt: TGTGCCACCAGTGAACCGGGGGGCACAGATACGCAGTATTTT
cdr3_aa: CATSEPGGTDTQYF
clone_size: -
j_call: TRBJ2-3
d_call: -
v_call: TRBV24-1

cdr3_nt: TGTGCCAGCAGCTCCCGGGACAGGGGGGAAGAGACCCAGTACTTC
cdr3_aa: CASSSRDRGEETQYF
clone_size: -
j_call: TRBJ2-5
d_call: TRBD1
v_call: TRBV9

cdr3_nt: TGTGCCAGCAGGACTAGCGCCTACACAGATACGCAGTATTTT
cdr3_aa: CASRTSAYTDTQYF
clone_size: -
j_call: TRBJ2-3
d_call: TRBD2
v_call: TRBV6-5

cdr3_nt: TGTGCCAGCAGTTACCCGGACTCCCGAGGGACCCAGTACTTC
cdr3_aa: CASSYPDSRGTQYF
clone_size: -
j_call: TRBJ2-5
d_call: -
v_call: TRBV6-2/TRBV6-3

cdr3_nt: TGTGCCAGCACGGGAATCCCGGGGGGTACCCCCTACAATGAGCAGTTCTTC
cdr3_aa: CASTGIPGGTPYNEQFF
clone_size: -
j_call: TRBJ2-1
d_call: TRBD2
v_call: TRBV25-1

cdr3_nt: TGTGCCAGCAGCCCCCTCGGGGGAATCCCGAATTCACCCCTCCACTTT
cdr3_aa: CASSPLGGIPNSPLHF
clone_size: -
j_call: TRBJ1-6
d_call: -
v_call: TRBV7-2

cdr3_nt: TGTGCCAGCAGCCAGACAGGCAGCAATCAGCCCCAGCATTTT
cdr3_aa: CASSQTGSNQPQHF
clone_size: -
j_call: TRBJ1-5
d_call: -
v_call: TRBV5-5

cdr3_nt: TGTGCCAGCAGCTTTGGGGCAGACACCGGGGAGCTGTTTTTT
cdr3_aa: CASSFGADTGELFF
clone_size: few
j_call: TRBJ2-2
d_call: -
v_call: TRBV7-9

cdr3_nt: TGTGCCAGCAGTTTCCTAGCGGGAGACGAGCAGTACTTC
cdr3_aa: CASSFLAGDEQYF
clone_size: -
j_call: TRBJ2-7
d_call: TRBD2
v_call: TRBV27

cdr3_nt: TGCGCCAGCAGCCACCGAGGGGAGGGCTCACCCCTCCACTTT
cdr3_aa: CASSHRGEGSPLHF
clone_size: -
j_call: TRBJ1-6
d_call: -
v_call: TRBV4-3

cdr3_nt: TGTGCCAGCAGTTACCCCCCCTCGGTGGGGGGGGCAATAAATGAGCAGTTCTTC
cdr3_aa: CASSYPPSVGGAINEQFF
clone_size: -
j_call: TRBJ2-1
d_call: -
v_call: TRBV6-2/TRBV6-3

cdr3_nt: TGTGCCAGCAGCTTAGGAGTGAACCCCTTCCCGTACTTC
cdr3_aa: CASSLGVNPFPYF
clone_size: once
j_call: TRBJ2-4
d_call: -
v_call: TRBV11-2

cdr3_nt: TGTGCCAGCAGTTTTGATTGGGCAGGGAGGAGCGGCACTGAAGCTTTCTTT
cdr3_aa: CASSFDWAGRSGTEAFF
clone_size: -
j_call: TRBJ1-1
d_call: -
v_call: TRBV28

cdr3_nt: TGTGCCAGCAGTTTGGTAGTTACAGATACGCAGTATTTT
cdr3_aa: CASSLVVTDTQYF
clone_size: -
j_call: TRBJ2-3
d_call: -
v_call: TRBV27